This TCR beta chain comes out of a study of blood T cell dynamics during melanoma immunotherapy. Turning to the study itself: First-line therapy was either pembrolizumab or nivolumab with ipilimumab for metastatic melanoma.

Details on this clone: Its antigen is still unknown.

The time point denotes: week 3, after first cycle of checkpoint inhibitor. Blood was drawn before treatment and at week 3 after checkpoint blockade. Patients had no prior systemic cancer treatment, immunosuppressants or other active cancers. Study outcomes and limitations: It remained unknown if the driving T cell clones were melanoma-specific.

This table comes from immunoSEQ multiplex PCR, and its TCRdb copy is limited to in-frame clones, with some not included. This sample carries over 10,000 clones, around 91% of them seen once, and the ten largest clones take around 0.18%. The CDR3 contains 15 residues. CDR1 and CDR2 (germline): MNHNY, SVGAGI (reference sequence). V shed 2 bases and J shed 0 bases, with 11 bases lying between them. This clonotype was obtained from a human donor with melanoma. J is TRBJ2-7 and V is TRBV6-6; tentatively, D is TRBD2 (5 bases). The sample was effector memory CD8+ T cells from blood, taken from a patient treated with checkpoint blockade. The DNA of the CDR3 is TGTGCCAGCAGTTACGGCCAGCGGAGCTCCTACGAGCAGTACTTC. Its translation: CASSYGQRSSYEQYF.